This T cell receptor beta chain emerged from a study of T cell responses to AZD1222 COVID-19 vaccine. Study-wide context: Second-dose recipients at about 4 or about 12 weeks were treated as one pooled group.

This CDR3 is built from 17 residues. From germline, CDR1 is KGHSH and CDR2 LQKENI. The trim removed 4 bases at V and 6 bases at J, leaving 8 bases unmatched. General study results and limits: Baseline seropositives among AZD1222 recipients totaled only five to seven. Close to half of all spike-specific TCRs reportedly target regions of the variants that are unmutated. There were mostly white British donors and more females than males, and clonal diversity was possibly underestimated.

The table came from immunoSEQ multiplex PCR; TCRdb's copy has only in-frame clones and leaves some out. This sample has tens of thousands of clones, with just over 85% found just once. Comments on this clone: As yet, its antigen is unknown.

The receptor comes from an adult in good health. The chain is built from TRBV18 and TRBJ2-2, with 13 bases identical to TRBD2. This sample comprised peripheral blood, obtained on day 0 of AZD1222 vaccination. CDR3 protein: CASSLGLAGERSGELFF. CDR3 DNA: TGTGCCAGCTCACTAGGACTAGCGGGAGAACGGTCCGGGGAGCTGTTTTTT.